A selection of T cell receptor beta chains follows, all from one sample in a study of cytomegalovirus exposure and HLA in healthy donors. Generated by immunoSEQ multiplex PCR, the TCRdb table keeps only in-frame clones and is missing some. The data show about 130,000 clones, around 82% seen once. Specimen: PBMCs. Receptor source: a boy aged 5-17 years in good health and CMV-seronegative. Each CDR3 is given with its conserved first and last residue. The D gene is left open where the match is weak. Only some rows state a clone size, as once, few, many or a class for expanded clones.

abundance	v_gene	d_gene	j_gene	CDR3aa	CDR3nt
NA	TRBV30	TRBD1	TRBJ2-7	CAWSLFTGTGGSYEQYF	TGTGCCTGGAGCCTATTCACCGGGACAGGAGGCTCCTACGAGCAGTACTTC
NA	TRBV7-2	TRBD2	TRBJ2-3	CASSLFTSGVGTDTQYF	TGTGCCAGCAGCTTATTCACTAGCGGGGTGGGCACAGATACGCAGTATTTT
NA	TRBV4-2	TRBD1	TRBJ2-5	CASSQHGAGGIVQETQYF	TGTGCCAGCAGCCAGCACGGGGCAGGGGGCATTGTCCAAGAGACCCAGTACTTC
NA	TRBV5-8	TRBD2	TRBJ2-3	CASSFPTVAGGGTDTQYF	TGTGCCAGCAGCTTCCCCACCGTAGCGGGAGGGGGCACAGATACGCAGTATTTT
few	TRBV2	TRBD1	TRBJ1-1	CASLRRGDTEAFF	TGTGCCAGCCTGCGCAGGGGGGACACTGAAGCTTTCTTT
NA	TRBV29-1	NA	TRBJ1-1	CSVQQGNSEAFF	TGCAGCGTTCAACAGGGTAACTCTGAAGCTTTCTTT
NA	TRBV4-1	TRBD1	TRBJ2-3	CASSHPGTGTDTQYF	TGCGCCAGCAGCCACCCCGGGACAGGAACAGATACGCAGTATTTT
NA	TRBV21-1	NA	TRBJ2-5	CASSKLAARETQYF	TGTGCCAGCAGCAAACTAGCGGCGAGAGAGACCCAGTACTTC
NA	TRBV4-3	NA	TRBJ2-7	CASSQTLWTSEQYF	TGCGCCAGCAGCCAAACCCTCTGGACAAGCGAGCAGTACTTC
NA	TRBV5-1	TRBD2	TRBJ2-7	CASSFGHSGEAYEQYF	TGCGCCAGCAGCTTCGGTCACAGCGGGGAAGCCTACGAGCAGTACTTC
NA	TRBV5-1	TRBD2	TRBJ2-1	CASSITGLAGVLSSYNEQFF	TGCGCCAGCAGCATAACGGGACTAGCGGGAGTCCTCAGCTCCTACAATGAGCAGTTCTTC